Shown below are 16 T cell receptor beta chains from a single sample sequenced in a study of preoperative IRX-2 immunotherapy in early breast cancer (dated by TCRdb to between 2018 and 2021). Libraries were made using the immunoSEQ multiplex PCR assay. TCRdb holds this immuneACCESS table with in-frame rearrangements only. Some clones are missing; in checked studies, unresolved V genes explain under half, and the rest has no known cause. Here the sample has fewer than 40,000 clones; approximately 89% occur a single time. The top ten constitute 1.5% to 2% of the sample. The treatment or condition label, as the study defines it: preoperative locoregional IRX-2 cytokine immunotherapy. Here the sequenced sample was tumor tissue, taken after IRX-2 immunotherapy. The receptors stem from a human donor with breast cancer.

The chain couples TRBV28 to TRBJ2-7; D is ambiguous. The germline V gene encodes CDR1 MDHEN and CDR2 SYDVKM. V gave up 7 bases and J gave up 1 base, with 14 bases separating them. The CDR3 sequence is 14 residues long. CDR3 in DNA: TGTGCCAGCACCCCGATCGGGCAGTCCTACGAGCAGTACGTC. It codes for CASTPIGQSYEQYV.

The chain has TRBV5-1 and TRBJ1-1; 8 nucleotides align to TRBD1. Germline-derived CDR1 and CDR2 are SGHRS and YFSETQ. The junction had 6 bases not matched to a gene; V was cut back by 4 bases and J by 1 base. The CDR3 is 15 residues long. CDR3 sequence reads: CASSSIGQGNTEAFF. CDR3 DNA sequence: TGCGCCAGCAGCAGCATCGGACAGGGGAACACTGAAGCTTTCTTT.

The chain has TRBV11-3 and TRBJ2-2; 14 bases are a match to TRBD2. The CDR3 consists of 20 residues. Germline V gene sequence: CDR1 SGHNT, CDR2 YENEEA. J gave up 5 bases and V 3 bases, and 14 bases lay outside the gene matches. The CDR3 here is CASSLAPGLAGEGGTGELFF. The CDR3 DNA reads TGTGCCAGCAGCTTGGCCCCGGGACTAGCGGGAGAGGGAGGGACCGGGGAGCTGTTTTTT.

The chain employs TRBV12-5 and TRBJ2-3; 12 bases align to TRBD2. The germline V gene encodes CDR1 LGHNT and CDR2 FRNRAP. J was trimmed by 7 bases and V by 7 bases; bases with no gene match: 3. The CDR3 loop spans 13 amino acids. CDR3 region: CASEGLAGYTQYF. The CDR3 region has the DNA TGTGCTAGTGAGGGACTAGCGGGTTATACGCAGTATTTT.

V gene TRBV5-1 combines with J gene TRBJ2-1; D not certain. Deletions cut 1 base from V and 7 bases from J, with 15 bases between. Germline-derived CDR1 and CDR2 are SGHRS and YFSETQ. The CDR3 is 15 amino acids. CDR3 sequence reads: CASSLTVDRRNEQFF. DNA of the CDR3: TGCGCCAGCAGCTTGACCGTGGATCGTAGAAATGAGCAGTTCTTC.

The V and J genes are TRBV6-8 and TRBJ1-2, with D unclear. In germline, CDR1 is MNHGY, CDR2 SAAAGT. Trimming took 8 bases from V and 5 from J, leaving 15 bases between them. The length of the CDR3 is 13 residues. The DNA of the CDR3 is TGTGCCAGCGCCGCAGCTTACCTTTATGGCTACACCTTC. Amino acid sequence: CASAAAYLYGYTF.

V and J are TRBV28 and TRBJ1-2; D is undetermined. Trimming left V 3 bases short and J 4 bases short, with 6 bases between. The CDR3 is 12 amino acids. Germline CDR1 and CDR2: MDHEN and SYDVKM. The CDR3 DNA is TGTGCCAGCAGTTTTCAAAGCTATGGCTACACCTTC. This codes for CASSFQSYGYTF.

This chain connects TRBV7-8 to TRBJ1-1, with no clear D. Trimming removed 8 bases from V and 2 bases from J, with 12 bases in between. CDR1 is SGHVS, CDR2 FQNEAQ, per germline. The CDR3 length is 13 residues. CDR3 protein: CASQSAPNTEAFF. The CDR3 DNA follows: TGTGCCAGCCAATCCGCCCCAAACACTGAAGCTTTCTTT.

The genes are TRBV11-3 and TRBJ2-3, with 9 bases aligning to TRBD1. Trimming removed 2 bases from V and 2 bases from J; junction bases left unmatched: 5. The CDR3 is made up of 16 amino acids. Per the germline V gene, CDR1 is SGHNT and CDR2 is YENEEA. CDR3 loop: CASSLYGQGPTDTQYF. The CDR3 coding sequence is TGTGCCAGCAGCTTATACGGACAGGGGCCCACAGATACGCAGTATTTT.

The sample holds one count of this clone. The rearrangement uses TRBV11-3 and TRBJ2-7; D might be TRBD2 (6 bases). The CDR3 extends over 15 amino acids. Germline V gene lookup returns CDR1 SGHNT and CDR2 YENEEA. V lost 1 base to trimming and J lost 2 bases, with 12 bases between them. The CDR3 DNA sequence: TGTGCCAGCAGCTTAGGAGGAGGGAACACCTACGAGCAGTACTTC. Encoded protein: CASSLGGGNTYEQYF. The full variable domain, its missing parts supplied by reference TRBV11-3 and TRBJ2-7, is EAGVVQSPRYKIIEKKQPVAFWCNPISGHNTLYWYLQNLGQGPELLIRYENEEAVDDSQLPKDRFSAERLKGVDSTLKIQPAELGDSAVYLCASSLGGGNTYEQYFGPGTRLTVT.

This chain uses TRBV25-1 with TRBJ2-5; D uncertain. This CDR3 contains 12 residues. Per germline, CDR1 MGHDK and CDR2 SYGVNS. V shed 4 bases and J shed 3 bases, with 6 bases lying between them. Here the CDR3 reads CASSATKETQYF. CDR3 DNA sequence: TGTGCCAGCAGTGCGACGAAAGAGACCCAGTACTTC.

This clone was counted a few times. CDR3: CASSFLRGTYNEQFF. For the CDR3, the DNA is TGTGCCAGCAGCTTCCTCCGGGGCACCTACAATGAGCAGTTCTTC. The chain uses TRBV7-6 and TRBJ2-1; TRBD1 or TRBD2 may be the D gene (5 bases each). The V end lost 3 bases, the J end lost 2 bases, and 11 bases lay between the germline ends. This CDR3 has 15 amino acids. CDR1 SGHVS and CDR2 FNYEAQ come from the germline V gene.

V and J are TRBV5-1 and TRBJ2-1; 7 bases line up with TRBD2. V lost 6 bases, J lost 0 bases, and 3 bases stayed unmatched. CDR3 length: 14 amino acids. Looked up from germline, CDR1 is SGHRS and CDR2 is YFSETQ. CDR3 amino acids: CASNGGSSYNEQFF. CDR3 DNA sequence: TGCGCCAGCAACGGGGGGAGCTCCTACAATGAGCAGTTCTTC.

This chain joins TRBV11-3 and TRBJ2-2; D could derive from TRBD1 or TRBD2 (5 bases each). Trimming pared 5 bases from V and 8 bases from J, leaving 18 bases between. The CDR3 is 15 residues long. Per the germline V gene, CDR1 is SGHNT and CDR2 is YENEEA. The CDR3 reads CASSPRDRLRGELFF. The CDR3 DNA reads as TGTGCCAGCAGCCCAAGGGACCGCCTCCGGGGGGAGCTGTTTTTT.

The CDR3 reads CASSLLISTIEAFF. The DNA for the CDR3 is TGTGCCAGCAGCTTGTTAATCTCGACGATTGAAGCTTTCTTT. The chain has TRBV11-3 and TRBJ1-1, with D unclear. There are 14 residues in the CDR3. Germline V CDR1 and CDR2: SGHNT, YENEEA. Trimming stripped 3 bases from V and 7 bases from J, with 15 bases between.

This sequence joins TRBV11-3 and TRBJ1-2, with 8 bases aligning to TRBD1. CDR3 size: 16 residues. Germline V lookup: CDR1 SGHNT, CDR2 YENEEA. After removal of 5 bases from V and 0 bases from J, the junction contained 8 bases not matched to a gene. The CDR3 bases are TGTGCCAGCAGCGACTCCGGGACAGGCCCTAACTATGGCTACACCTTC. Its translation: CASSDSGTGPNYGYTF.